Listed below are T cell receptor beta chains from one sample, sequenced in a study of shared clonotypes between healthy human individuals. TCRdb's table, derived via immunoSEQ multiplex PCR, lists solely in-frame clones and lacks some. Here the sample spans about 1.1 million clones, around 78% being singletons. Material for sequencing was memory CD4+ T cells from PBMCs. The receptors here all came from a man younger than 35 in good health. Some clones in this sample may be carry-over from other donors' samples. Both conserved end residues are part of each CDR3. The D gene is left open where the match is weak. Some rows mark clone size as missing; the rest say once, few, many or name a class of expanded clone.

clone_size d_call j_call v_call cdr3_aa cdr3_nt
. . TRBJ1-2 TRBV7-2 CASSPEWTRAHYTF TGTGCCAGCAGCCCCGAATGGACAAGGGCCCACTACACCTTC
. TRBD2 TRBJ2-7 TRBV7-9 CASSLAQGGVYEQYF TGTGCCAGCAGCTTAGCGCAGGGAGGGGTCTACGAGCAGTACTTC
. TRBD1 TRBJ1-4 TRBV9 CASSGPGQGAANEKLFF TGTGCCAGCAGCGGGCCGGGACAGGGGGCCGCTAATGAAAAACTGTTTTTT
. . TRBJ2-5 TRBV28 CASKAYMEVKETQYF TGTGCCAGCAAGGCCTATATGGAAGTAAAAGAGACCCAGTACTTC
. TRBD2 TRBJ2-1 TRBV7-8 CASSLALLELAGASEQFF TGTGCCAGCAGCTTAGCCCTACTCGAACTAGCGGGAGCTAGTGAGCAGTTCTTC
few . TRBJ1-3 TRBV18 CASSRGVGNTIYF TGTGCCAGCTCACGCGGAGTCGGAAACACCATATATTTT
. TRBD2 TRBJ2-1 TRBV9 CASSAPRTSGLDEQFF TGTGCCAGCAGCGCGCCCCGGACTAGCGGCCTCGATGAGCAGTTCTTC
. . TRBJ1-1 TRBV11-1 CASSRTINTEAFF TGTGCCAGCAGCCGGACAATAAACACTGAAGCTTTCTTT
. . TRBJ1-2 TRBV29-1 CSVVQGWDYGYTF TGCAGCGTTGTTCAGGGCTGGGACTATGGCTACACCTTC
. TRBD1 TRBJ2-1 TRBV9 CASSVGGQDNEQFF TGTGCCAGCAGCGTAGGGGGACAGGACAATGAGCAGTTCTTC
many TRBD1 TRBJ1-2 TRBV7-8 CASSHPRDRVSGYTF TGTGCCAGCAGCCATCCGAGGGACAGGGTTTCTGGCTACACCTTC
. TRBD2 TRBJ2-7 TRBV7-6 CASSQTSGRMHEQYF TGTGCCAGCAGCCAGACTAGCGGGAGGATGCACGAGCAGTACTTC
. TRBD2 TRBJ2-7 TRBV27 CASSFSGATYEQYF TGTGCCAGCAGTTTTAGCGGGGCGACCTACGAGCAGTACTTC
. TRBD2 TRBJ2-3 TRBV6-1 CASLAGGTDTQYF TGTGCCAGCTTAGCGGGCGGCACAGATACGCAGTATTTT
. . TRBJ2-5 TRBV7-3 CASSPGTSPGETQYF TGTGCCAGCAGCCCCGGGACGAGCCCAGGGGAGACCCAGTACTTC
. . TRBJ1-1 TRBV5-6 CASSFAANTEAFF TGTGCCAGCAGCTTTGCAGCAAACACTGAAGCTTTCTTT
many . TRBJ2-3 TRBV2 CASSGGAGDTQYF TGTGCCAGCTCAGGGGGGGCGGGAGATACGCAGTATTTT
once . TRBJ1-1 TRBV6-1 CASRSAGKNTEAFF TGTGCCAGCAGGTCGGCAGGGAAGAACACTGAAGCTTTCTTT
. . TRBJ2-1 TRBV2 CASSPRQMGNEQFF TGTGCCAGCAGTCCGCGACAGATGGGCAATGAGCAGTTCTTC
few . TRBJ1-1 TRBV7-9 CASSLDGGYSTEAFF TGTGCCAGCAGCTTAGACGGGGGGTACAGCACTGAAGCTTTCTTT
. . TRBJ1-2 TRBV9 CASSASQGPTFGYTF TGTGCCAGCAGCGCGTCACAGGGACCTACGTTTGGCTACACCTTC
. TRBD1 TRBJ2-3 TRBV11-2 CASSRQGAPDTQYF TGTGCCAGCAGCAGACAGGGAGCACCAGATACGCAGTATTTT
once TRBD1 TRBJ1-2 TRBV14 CASSQVDRGVGYTF TGTGCCAGCAGCCAAGTCGACAGGGGGGTTGGCTACACCTTC
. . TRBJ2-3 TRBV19 CASSSSHADTQYF TGTGCCAGTAGTTCTAGCCATGCAGATACGCAGTATTTT
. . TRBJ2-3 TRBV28 CASSFYGLEDTQYF TGTGCCAGCAGTTTTTACGGGCTCGAGGATACGCAGTATTTT
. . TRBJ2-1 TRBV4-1 CASSQVNWSSYNEQFF TGCGCCAGCAGCCAAGTAAACTGGAGCTCCTACAATGAGCAGTTCTTC
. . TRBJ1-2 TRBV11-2 CASSLSRGYTF TGTGCCAGCAGCTTATCTCGGGGCTACACCTTC
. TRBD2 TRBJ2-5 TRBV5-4 CASSLWTSTETQYF TGTGCCAGCAGCCTCTGGACTAGCACCGAGACCCAGTACTTC
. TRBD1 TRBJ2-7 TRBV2 CASRRTGGYDEQYF TGTGCCAGCAGAAGGACAGGGGGTTACGACGAGCAGTACTTC
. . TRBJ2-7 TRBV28 CASSPQVTYEQYF TGTGCCAGCAGCCCCCAGGTTACCTACGAGCAGTACTTC
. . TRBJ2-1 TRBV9 CASSPLGTPTYNEQFF TGTGCCAGCAGCCCTCTCGGGACACCTACCTACAATGAGCAGTTCTTC
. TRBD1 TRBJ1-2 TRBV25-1 CASRINGDRGSTSGYTF TGTGCCAGCCGTATCAACGGGGACAGGGGGTCCACGTCGGGCTACACCTTC
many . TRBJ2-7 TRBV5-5 CASSRGGLVASREQYF TGTGCCAGCAGCCGTGGGGGTCTAGTCGCCTCACGCGAGCAGTACTTC
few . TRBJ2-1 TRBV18 CASSPVVAAYNEQFF TGTGCCAGCTCACCGGTGGTAGCGGCCTACAATGAGCAGTTCTTC
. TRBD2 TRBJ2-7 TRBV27 CASSSRGRAGEQYF TGTGCCAGCAGTTCCCGCGGGAGGGCCGGCGAGCAGTACTTC
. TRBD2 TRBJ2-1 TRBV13 CASSLRITLAGGEQFF TGTGCCAGCAGCTTACGAATCACACTAGCGGGAGGTGAGCAGTTCTTC
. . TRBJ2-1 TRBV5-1 CASSLVQGEQFF TGCGCCAGCAGCTTGGTTCAGGGCGAGCAGTTCTTC
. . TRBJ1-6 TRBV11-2 CASSLDSPLHF TGTGCCAGCAGCTTAGATTCACCCCTCCACTTT
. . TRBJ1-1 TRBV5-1 CASRLHGHGVTEAFF TGCGCCAGCAGACTCCACGGACACGGGGTTACTGAAGCTTTCTTT
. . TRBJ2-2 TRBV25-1 CATKASAGSFYTGELFF TGTGCCACCAAAGCCTCGGCCGGGTCCTTCTACACCGGGGAGCTGTTTTTT
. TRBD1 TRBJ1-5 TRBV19 CASSARTGSTNQPQHF TGTGCCAGTAGTGCCAGGACAGGGTCAACCAATCAGCCCCAGCATTTT
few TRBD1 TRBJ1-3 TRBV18 CASSRLFGQGFSGNTIYF TGTGCCAGCTCACGGTTGTTCGGACAGGGGTTCTCTGGAAACACCATATATTTT
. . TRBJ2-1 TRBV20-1 CSAPRYNEQFF TGCAGTGCCCCCAGATACAATGAGCAGTTCTTC
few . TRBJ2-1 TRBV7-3 CASSLVSERNNEQFF TGTGCCAGCAGCTTAGTTTCGGAACGAAACAATGAGCAGTTCTTC
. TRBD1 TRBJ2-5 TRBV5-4 CASSPGQGYRETQYF TGTGCCAGCAGCCCGGGACAGGGGTATCGAGAGACCCAGTACTTC